This passage covers 5 T cell receptor beta chains from one sample sequenced in a study of T-cell memory formation after mild COVID-19. TCRdb ran MiXCR on the 5' RACE reads and lists one entry per CDR3 protein. The sample comprises some 120,000 distinct CDR3 sequences, more than 15% of which are singletons, and roughly 14% rests with the top ten. The sample consisted of PBMCs or a T cell subset sorted from them (not recorded which). The origin of the receptors is an adult woman who had mild COVID-19 (a few samples of this study predate the infection). Cell type and time point are not known.

This clonotype was counted only a few times. The chain joins TRBV12-3 or TRBV12-4 to TRBJ2-2; tentatively, D is TRBD1 or TRBD2 (6 bases each). The CDR3 runs to 15 residues. Trimming stripped 10 bases from V and 0 bases from J, with 15 bases between. The DNA for the CDR3 is TGTGCCACCAAAAGGCGGGACACGAACACCGGGGAGCTGTTTTTT. This encodes CATKRRDTNTGELFF.

This clonotype was picked up a small number of times. The J gene is TRBJ2-3, the V gene TRBV20-1; D possibly matches TRBD1 or TRBD2 (5 bases each). CDR3 length equals 12 residues. From germline, CDR1 is DFQATT and CDR2 SNEGSKA (reference sequence). V shed 5 bases and J shed 4 bases, with 10 bases lying between them. The CDR3 spells CSASRGPDTQYF. In nucleotides, the CDR3 is TGCAGTGCTTCTCGGGGCCCAGATACGCAGTATTTT.

The gene calls are TRBV10-3 and TRBJ2-1; D might be TRBD1 (6 bases). Trimming shortened V by 0 bases and J by 6 bases, and 15 bases separated the two germline ends. Germline V CDR1 and CDR2: ENHRY, SYGVKD. This CDR3 spans 16 amino acids. The CDR3 region has the DNA TGTGCCATCAGTGAGTCTTTCGCCGCAGGGGCCAATGAGCAGTTCTTC. Its protein product is CAISESFAAGANEQFF.

This rearrangement joins TRBV19 to TRBJ2-3; D might be TRBD2 (5 bases). CDR3 length: 13 residues. Germline CDR1 and CDR2: LNHDA and SQIVND (reference sequence). V gave up 7 bases and J gave up 2 bases, with 10 bases separating them. The CDR3 DNA reads TGTGCCAGTATGACTACCGTCACAGATACGCAGTATTTT. It encodes CASMTTVTDTQYF.

Here the CDR3 reads CASSQDESAGGPIREQFF. The DNA of the CDR3 is TGCGCCAGCAGCCAAGACGAGAGCGCGGGAGGGCCGATTCGTGAGCAGTTCTTC. The rearrangement uses TRBV4-3 and TRBJ2-1; 9 nucleotides match TRBD2. The ends lost 0 bases at V and 9 bases at J; junction bases unmatched: 15. Germline V gene sequence: CDR1 LGHNA, CDR2 YSLEER. This CDR3 spans 18 amino acids.